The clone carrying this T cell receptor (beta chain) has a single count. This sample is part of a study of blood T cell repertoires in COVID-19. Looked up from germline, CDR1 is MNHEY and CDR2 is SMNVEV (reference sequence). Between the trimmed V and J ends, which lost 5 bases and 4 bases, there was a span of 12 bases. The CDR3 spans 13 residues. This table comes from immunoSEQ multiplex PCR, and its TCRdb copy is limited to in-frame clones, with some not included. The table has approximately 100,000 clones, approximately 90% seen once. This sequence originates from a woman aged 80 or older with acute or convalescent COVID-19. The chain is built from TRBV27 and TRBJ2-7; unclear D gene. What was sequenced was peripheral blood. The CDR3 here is CASSPSLFYEQYF. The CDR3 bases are TGTGCCAGCAGTCCTTCCCTCTTTTACGAGCAGTACTTC.